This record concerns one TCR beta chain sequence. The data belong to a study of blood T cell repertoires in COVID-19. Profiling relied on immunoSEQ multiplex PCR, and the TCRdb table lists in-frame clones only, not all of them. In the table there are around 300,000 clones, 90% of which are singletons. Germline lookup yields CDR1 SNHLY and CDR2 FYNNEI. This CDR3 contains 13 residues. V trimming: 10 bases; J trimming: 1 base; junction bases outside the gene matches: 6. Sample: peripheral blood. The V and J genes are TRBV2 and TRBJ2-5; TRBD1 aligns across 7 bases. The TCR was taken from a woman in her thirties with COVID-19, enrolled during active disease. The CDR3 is CAIQGQRQETQYF. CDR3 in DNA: TGTGCCATCCAGGGACAGCGCCAAGAGACCCAGTACTTC.